The 4 T cell receptor beta chains reported below all come from one sample, sequenced in a study of CD8 T cells in ankylosing spondylitis. Via MiXCR, TCRdb re-called the 5' RACE reads, giving one row per CDR3 protein. The data show about 840,000 distinct CDR3 sequences, with around 11% seen just once and just over 0.5% held by the top ten. Study-wide results and limits: What appeared characteristic of ankylosing spondylitis blood was a TCR beta motif of seven to nine highly homologous variants.

These receptors' antigens are unknown. The sequenced sample consisted of blood, either unsorted or a sorted T cell fraction (not recorded which). The origin of the receptors is a male donor with ankylosing spondylitis.

The genes are TRBV27 and TRBJ2-5, with D possibly being TRBD2 (5 bases). The CDR3 totals 15 residues. Trimming shortened V by 3 bases and J by 5 bases, and 16 bases separated the two germline ends. Germline CDR1 is MNHEY and CDR2 is SMNVEV (reference sequence). As DNA, the CDR3 is TGTGCCAGCAGTTTGGGTGGGAGATCCGGGGAGACCCAGTACTTC. This encodes CASSLGGRSGETQYF.

The chain combines TRBV7-2 with TRBJ2-1; weak D call: TRBD2 (5 bases). The CDR3 spans 12 residues. CDR1 is SGHTA and CDR2 is FQGNSA in the germline V gene. The V and J ends lost 1 base and 12 bases respectively, with 10 bases between them. The CDR3 loop reads CASSLVRGGQFF. DNA for the CDR3: TGTGCCAGCAGCTTAGTTCGAGGAGGGCAGTTCTTC.

The chain joins TRBV20-1 to TRBJ2-1, with 10 bases matching TRBD2. V dropped 2 bases and J dropped 2; count of bases not matched to a gene: 6. The V gene's germline CDR1 is DFQATT and CDR2 SNEGSKA (reference sequence). This CDR3 spans 16 amino acids. CDR3 sequence: CSARTAAGGAYNEQFF. The CDR3, as DNA: TGCAGTGCTAGAACGGCAGCGGGAGGGGCCTACAATGAGCAGTTCTTC.

This clonotype came up a few times. The chain recombines TRBV29-1 with TRBJ1-1; a weak D match, TRBD1 (5 bases). The CDR3 totals 14 residues. V shed 6 bases and J shed 1 base, with 15 bases lying between them. The germline CDR1 and CDR2 sequences are SQVTM and ANQGSEA. The CDR3: CSVGYGAGNTEAFF. As DNA, the CDR3 is TGCAGCGTCGGATACGGGGCGGGGAACACTGAAGCTTTCTTT.